The 5 T cell receptor beta chains reported below all come from one sample, sequenced in a study of T-cell reconstitution after alpha-beta-depleted transplantation in children. Unique molecular identifiers featured in how the TCRbeta library was prepared. MiXCR was run by TCRdb on the PCR reads, yielding one entry per CDR3 protein. The repertoire includes 350,000 to 400,000 distinct CDR3 sequences, 13% of them detected once, and 3.5% to 4.5% sits in the top ten. Sequencing used PBMCs, obtained from the stem cell graft. All receptors derive from a human donor who donated a stem cell graft to a child with Fanconi anemia.

This clonotype was detected ten times or more. The genes are TRBV29-1 and TRBJ2-1; unclear D gene. With 1 base removed from V and 5 bases from J, the gap between germline ends came to 15 bases. Germline V gene data show CDR1 as SQVTM and CDR2 as ANQGSEA. The CDR3 has 15 amino acids. In DNA form, the CDR3 reads TGCAGCGTTGAAGGATCAGACACAACGGACAATGAGCAGTTCTTC. It yields the protein CSVEGSDTTDNEQFF.

This clonotype showed up many times. The V and J genes are TRBV10-3 and TRBJ1-1; tentatively, D is TRBD1 (6 bases). The CDR3 loop spans 14 amino acids. Looked up from germline, CDR1 is ENHRY and CDR2 is SYGVKD. Trimming took 6 bases from V and 0 from J, leaving 11 bases between them. The CDR3 DNA follows: TGTGCCATCAGATCGGACAGATTGAACACTGAAGCTTTCTTT. Its translation: CAIRSDRLNTEAFF.

The chain links TRBV5-1 to TRBJ1-3; the match to TRBD1 covers 7 bases. V trimming: 7 bases; J trimming: 0 bases; junction bases outside the gene matches: 10. This CDR3 spans 16 amino acids. Looked up from germline, CDR1 is SGHRS and CDR2 is YFSETQ. CDR3 loop: CASSTGARSSGNTIYF. The DNA for the CDR3 is TGCGCCAGCTCCACAGGGGCACGGAGCTCTGGAAACACCATATATTTT.

This clonotype has a handful of counts. This chain uses TRBV2 with TRBJ2-1; no clear D. Trimming removed 3 bases at V and 0 bases at J, with 6 bases between. Germline-derived CDR1 and CDR2 are SNHLY and FYNNEI. This CDR3 has 14 amino acids. CDR3: CASSEGFSYNEQFF. CDR3 nucleotides: TGTGCCAGCAGTGAGGGCTTCTCCTACAATGAGCAGTTCTTC.

This clonotype came up a few times. The rearrangement uses TRBV9 and TRBJ2-1; D is unclear. The V end lost 0 bases, the J end lost 5 bases, and 12 bases lay between the germline ends. Germline V gene data show CDR1 as SGDLS and CDR2 as YYNGEE. The CDR3 extends over 15 amino acids. CDR3 sequence reads: CASSVGGDPHNEQFF. CDR3 sequence (DNA): TGTGCCAGCAGCGTAGGAGGTGATCCGCACAATGAGCAGTTCTTC.